The source of this TCR beta chain is a study of T and B cells in COVID-19 patients. CDR1 and CDR2 from the germline V gene are MNHEY and SVGEGT. Trimming at V came to 5 bases and at J to 4 bases, leaving 6 bases not matched to a gene. There are 14 residues in the CDR3. From blood, roughly 220-550 ng of genomic DNA served as TRB template. Multiplex PCR with BIOMED2 TRB-A/B primer pools amplified TRB rearrangements. TCRdb fed the multiplex PCR reads into MiXCR, producing one record per CDR3 protein. This sample yields 8,000 to 9,500 distinct CDR3 sequences, of which 20% to 30% are seen a single time; approximately 6% belongs to the top ten. This clonotype was observed many times.

V is TRBV6-2 or TRBV6-3 and J is TRBJ2-7, with 9 positions matching TRBD1. Sequenced: blood. This clonotype was sampled from a human donor who had recovered from COVID-19. CDR3 bases: TGTGCCAGCAGTACGCCGGGACAGGGTTACGAGCAGTACTTC. This encodes CASSTPGQGYEQYF.